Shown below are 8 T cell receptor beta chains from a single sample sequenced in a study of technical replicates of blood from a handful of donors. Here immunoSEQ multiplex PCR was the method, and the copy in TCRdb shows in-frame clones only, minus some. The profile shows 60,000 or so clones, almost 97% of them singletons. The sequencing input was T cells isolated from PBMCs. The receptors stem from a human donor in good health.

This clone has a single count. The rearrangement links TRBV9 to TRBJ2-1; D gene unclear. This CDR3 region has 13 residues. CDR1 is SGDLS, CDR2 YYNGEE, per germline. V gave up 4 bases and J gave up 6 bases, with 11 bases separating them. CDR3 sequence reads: CASSPPHRNEQFF. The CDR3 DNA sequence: TGTGCCAGCAGCCCTCCACACCGCAATGAGCAGTTCTTC.

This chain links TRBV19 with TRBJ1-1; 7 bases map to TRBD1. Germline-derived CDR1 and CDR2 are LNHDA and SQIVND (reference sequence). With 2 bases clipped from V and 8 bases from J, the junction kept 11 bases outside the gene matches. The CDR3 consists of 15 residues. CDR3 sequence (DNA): TGTGCCAGTAGTATAACTGCCCGACCGGGACAGGAAGCTTTCTTT. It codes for CASSITARPGQEAFF.

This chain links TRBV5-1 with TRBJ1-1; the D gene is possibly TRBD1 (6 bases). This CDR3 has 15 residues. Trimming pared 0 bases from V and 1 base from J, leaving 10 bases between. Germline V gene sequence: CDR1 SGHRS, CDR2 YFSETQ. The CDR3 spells CASSLVGQPNTEAFF. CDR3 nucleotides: TGCGCCAGCAGCTTGGTAGGACAGCCGAACACTGAAGCTTTCTTT.

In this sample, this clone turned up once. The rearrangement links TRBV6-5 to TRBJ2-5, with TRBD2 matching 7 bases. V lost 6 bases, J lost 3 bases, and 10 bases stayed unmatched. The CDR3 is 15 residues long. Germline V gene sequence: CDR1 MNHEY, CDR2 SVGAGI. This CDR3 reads CASSFTSGGKETQYF. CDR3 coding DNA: TGTGCCAGCAGCTTCACTTCCGGGGGGAAAGAGACCCAGTACTTC.

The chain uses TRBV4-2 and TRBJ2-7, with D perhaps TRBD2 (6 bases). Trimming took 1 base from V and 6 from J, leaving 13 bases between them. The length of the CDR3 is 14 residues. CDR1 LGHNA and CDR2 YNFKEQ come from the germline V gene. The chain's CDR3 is CASSQGGVKGEQYF. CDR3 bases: TGTGCCAGCAGCCAAGGGGGGGTCAAGGGCGAGCAGTACTTC.

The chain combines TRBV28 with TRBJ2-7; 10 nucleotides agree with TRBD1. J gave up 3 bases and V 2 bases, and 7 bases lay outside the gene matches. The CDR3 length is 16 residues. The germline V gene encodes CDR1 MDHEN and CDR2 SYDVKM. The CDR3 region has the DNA TGTGCCAGCAGTTTAACCGGGACAGGGGCTGTCTACGAGCAGTACTTC. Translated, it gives CASSLTGTGAVYEQYF.

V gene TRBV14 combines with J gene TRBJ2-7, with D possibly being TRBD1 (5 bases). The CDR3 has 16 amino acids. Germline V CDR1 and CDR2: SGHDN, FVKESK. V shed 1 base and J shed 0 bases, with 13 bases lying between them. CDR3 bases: TGTGCCAGCAGCCAAGGGGGCGGCATGTACTCCTACGAGCAGTACTTC. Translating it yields CASSQGGGMYSYEQYF.

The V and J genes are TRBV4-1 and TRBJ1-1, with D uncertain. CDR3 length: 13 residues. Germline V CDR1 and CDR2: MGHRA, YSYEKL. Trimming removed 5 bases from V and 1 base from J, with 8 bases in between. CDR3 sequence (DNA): TGCGCCAGCAGCAACCGACAGAACACTGAAGCTTTCTTT. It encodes CASSNRQNTEAFF.